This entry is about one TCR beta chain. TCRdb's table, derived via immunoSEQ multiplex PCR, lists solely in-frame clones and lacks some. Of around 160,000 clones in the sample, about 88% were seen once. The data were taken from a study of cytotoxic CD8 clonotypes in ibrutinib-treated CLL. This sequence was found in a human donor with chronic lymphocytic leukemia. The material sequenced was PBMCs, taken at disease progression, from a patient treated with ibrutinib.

In DNA, the CDR3 is TGCAGCGTTGACTCGGGGGACACCCTATTAAATAATGAAAAACTGTTTTTT. Its protein is CSVDSGDTLLNNEKLFF. V and J are TRBV29-1 and TRBJ1-4; D may be TRBD1 (6 bases). Germline values: CDR1 SQVTM, CDR2 ANQGSEA. The CDR3 length is 17 residues. V was trimmed by 3 bases and J by 4 bases, leaving 21 bases between them.